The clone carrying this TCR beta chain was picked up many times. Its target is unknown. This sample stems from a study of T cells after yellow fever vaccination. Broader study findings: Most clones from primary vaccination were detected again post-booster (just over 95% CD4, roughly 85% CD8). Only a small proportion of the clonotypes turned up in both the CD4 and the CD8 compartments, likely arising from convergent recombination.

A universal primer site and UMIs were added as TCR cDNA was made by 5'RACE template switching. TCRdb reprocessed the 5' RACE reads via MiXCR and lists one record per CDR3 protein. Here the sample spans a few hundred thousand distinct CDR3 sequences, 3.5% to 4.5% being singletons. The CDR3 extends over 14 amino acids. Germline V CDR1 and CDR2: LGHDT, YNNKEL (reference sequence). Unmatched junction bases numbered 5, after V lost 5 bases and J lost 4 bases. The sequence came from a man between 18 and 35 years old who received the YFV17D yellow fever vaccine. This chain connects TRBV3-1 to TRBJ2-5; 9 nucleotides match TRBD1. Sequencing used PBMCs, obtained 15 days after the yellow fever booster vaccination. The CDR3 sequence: CASSARTGAETQYF. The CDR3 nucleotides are TGTGCCAGCAGCGCACGGACAGGGGCAGAGACCCAGTACTTC.